This T cell receptor beta chain comes out of a study of CD8+ T cells in alopecia areata. Extracted RNA was reverse transcribed, and the resulting cDNA served as sequencing template. Clones were sequenced by immunoSEQ multiplex PCR, and TCRdb holds only the in-frame ones, with some missing. The repertoire consists of 120,000 or so clones, with approximately 59% occurring once and the leading ten covering around 30%. Treatment denoted: oral pan-JAK inhibitor, 5-10 mg twice daily. This CDR3 region has 14 residues. V lost 7 bases to trimming and J lost 4 bases; unmatched junction nucleotides: 8. The germline V gene encodes CDR1 PRHDT and CDR2 FYEKMQ (reference sequence). General observations from the study: Under tofacitinib, fewer expanded CD8+ clones appeared among the top 100 scalp clones.

This clone has only one observation. Its antigen is currently unknown. The receptor was isolated from a human donor with alopecia areata. This chain links TRBV13 with TRBJ2-3; 7 bases are a match to TRBD2. The specimen comprised CD8+ T cells sorted from blood, sampled at week 4, from a patient treated with tofacitinib. DNA for the CDR3: TGTGCCAGCACCCTAGGCGGGGGTCCAGATACGCAGTATTTT. As protein: CASTLGGGPDTQYF.